This T cell receptor beta chain came from a study of shared clonotypes between healthy human individuals. Study results and caveats: Shared clonotypes across all four donors exceeded non-shared ones in generation probability. Naive subsets usually exceeded memory subsets in estimated richness.

About this clone: Its antigen is undetermined.

This CDR3 is built from 14 residues. The germline V and J ends were trimmed by 0 bases and 11 bases, with 14 bases remaining between them. CDR1 is LNHNV and CDR2 is YYDKDF in the germline V gene (reference sequence). The assay ran at deep level. Over several immunoSEQ plates, each subset's genomic DNA was distributed in even portions. TCRdb's copy holds only in-frame clones and misses some; the assay was immunoSEQ multiplex PCR. The sample carries over 2 million clones, approximately 94% recorded once. CD8 cells classed as naive were CD45RO-negative and positively selected for CCR7, excluding terminally differentiated effector memory CD45RA+ cells.

The rearrangement links TRBV15 to TRBJ1-5; D possibly corresponds to TRBD1 (5 bases). The sequenced material came from naive CD8+ T cells sorted from blood. The sequence was collected from a man aged 18 to 30 in good health. CDR3: CATSRDRGEVSQHF. In DNA, the CDR3 is TGTGCCACCAGCAGAGATCGGGGGGAGGTGTCCCAGCATTTT. Full variable domain (rest looked up from reference TRBV15 and TRBJ1-5): DAMVIQNPRYQVTQFGKPVTLSCSQTLNHNVMYWYQQKSSQAPKLLFHYYDKDFNNEADTPDNFQSRRPNTSFCFLDIRSPGLGDTAMYLCATSRDRGEVSQHFGDGTRLSIL.